The entry below describes one T cell receptor (beta chain). No cognate antigen has been identified for it. One base away there is no much larger clone; base qualities are not given. Per the germline V gene (reference sequence), MNHEY is the CDR1 and SMNVEV is the CDR2. From cysteine to phenylalanine, the CDR3 is 17 amino acids long. Only the CDR3 DNA is retained, 51 bases long and in frame from the first base. Trimming at the junction amounts to 8 bases on V and 7 bases on J, and the germline ends lie 24 bases apart. The sample comes from a study of shared clonotypes between healthy human individuals (dated by TCRdb to the early 2020s). Some background on the complete study: Three men and a couple of women, aged 18 to 49 years, made up the cohort. For each donor, CD4 naive and CD4 memory were each run on three plates, CD8 naive on two plates, and CD8 memory on one plate. To estimate repertoire size and how much clonotype sharing occurs between individuals, the study deeply sequenced the blood TCR repertoires of several healthy adults. To increase sequencing depth and limit assay-specific biases, TCR repertoire library preparation and sequencing were carried out by different laboratories using diverse techniques. Per donor, leukapheresis produced somewhere between about 0.94 and 9 billion PBMCs.

CD8 naive samples consisted of CD45RO-negative cells that were positively selected for CCR7, yielding a CD45RA+CCR7+ population without TemRA cells. The donors were healthy, HIV-negative adults with no recently reported acute infections or vaccinations. Only Caucasian adults living in Nashville, Tennessee, USA were represented among the donors. After blood collection by leukapheresis, PBMCs were isolated using Ficoll-Histopaque density gradient centrifugation and then cryopreserved in the vapor phase of liquid nitrogen. Analytical flow cytometry was used to check the purity and quantity of every magnetically sorted T cell population. Genomic DNA was isolated from every sorted fraction and measured by UV absorbance on a Nanodrop 2000c. TCR CDR3 regions were amplified from genomic DNA by multiplex PCR using the deep immunoSEQ assay. Extracted genomic DNA from each cell subset was spread evenly across all wells of several immunoSEQ 96-well plates, with each plate serving as a replicate. For sorted subsets, each replicate PCR was loaded with around 200 ng genomic DNA, equivalent to some 31,000 T cell genomes. The purified libraries were quantified using a Qubit 3.0 fluorometer, sized with a Bioanalyzer 2100, and then quantified again using the KAPA Library Quantification kit. A separate single-read 150-cycle Illumina NextSeq 550 flow cell was used to sequence each immunoSEQ 96-well plate. The authors' pipeline ran thus. The immunoSEQ output contained only junctional sequences without quality scores, so filtering could not match that applied to full-length reads. To assign V/J genes and CDR3, sequences were annotated against IMGT germline references using PyIR, a Python wrapper for IgBLAST v1.9. Reads with weak V/J assignments (E-value above 1e-6), missing CDR3, stop codons, out-of-frame junctions, or ambiguous translated residues were removed. V3J clonotypes were defined as sequences sharing an identical inferred V gene, J gene, and CDR3 amino acid sequence. Percentage overlap between repertoires was calculated by dividing the number of shared unique clonotypes by the size of the smaller repertoire. Richness of each repertoire was evaluated using RTK rarefaction, the Chao1 estimator, and Recon v2.1 estimates of unobserved clonotypes. Generation probabilities were computed with OLGA for all TCRbeta clonotypes obtained by the gDNA method from several donors. Entries here come from immuneACCESS through TCRdb and include only in-frame sequences with V and J called. Some clones fail to appear in such tables; in the studies checked, an unresolved V gene covers under half of the shortfall, and the cause of the remainder is unknown. V and J calls plus clone size are reproduced from that table; the DNA served to infer D and trimming. The sample yields about 1,800,000 clones; just under 95% were counted once. 0.95% to 1.5% of the sample is taken by the ten largest.

The paper's findings and limits, for the study overall: Based on pairwise subsampling, the degree of clonotype sharing among donors was expected to be affected by sequencing depth. Incomplete sequencing was indicated by rarefaction of sorted-subset datasets, despite the large sequencing depth. Because the study included a small number of donors, the genetic and exposure-history diversity represented was limited. Naive subsets generally had larger estimated clonotype richness than memory subsets. Compared with non-shared clonotypes, clonotypes shared by all four sorted-subset donors had higher generation probabilities. Sharing across four donors was observed for approximately 4.6% of naive CD4, over 3% of naive CD8, 2.3% of memory CD4, and roughly 0.4% of memory CD8 clonotypes. Sampling was restricted to blood, and TCR repertoires in tissue are likely to differ from TCR repertoires in blood.

Input material: naive CD8+ T cells sorted from blood. This specimen's cell subset or site label, per the study, means: CD45RA+CCR7+. The chain was built from TRBV27 and TRBJ1-6, with a tentative D gene TRBD1 over 6 matching bases. The receptor's source is a man aged 18 to 29 in good health. The CDR3 reads CASRPGGGALKNSPLHF. The DNA reads as follows: TGTGCCAGCCGGCCGGGTGGGGGCGCTCTAAAAAATTCACCCCTCCACTTT.